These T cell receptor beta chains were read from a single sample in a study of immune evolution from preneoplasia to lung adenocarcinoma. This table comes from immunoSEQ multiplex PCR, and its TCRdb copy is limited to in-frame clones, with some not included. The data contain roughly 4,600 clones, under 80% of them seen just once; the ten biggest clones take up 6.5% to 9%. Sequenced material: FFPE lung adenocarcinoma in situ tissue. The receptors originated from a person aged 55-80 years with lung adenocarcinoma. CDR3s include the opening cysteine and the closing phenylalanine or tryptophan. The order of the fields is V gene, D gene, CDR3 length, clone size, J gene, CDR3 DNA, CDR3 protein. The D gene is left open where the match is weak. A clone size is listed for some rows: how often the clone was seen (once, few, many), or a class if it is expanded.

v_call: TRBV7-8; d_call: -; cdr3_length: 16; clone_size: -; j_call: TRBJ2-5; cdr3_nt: TGTGCCAGCAGCTTAGGCCATCCAGGAGGGCTTGAGACCCAGTACTTC; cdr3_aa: CASSLGHPGGLETQYF
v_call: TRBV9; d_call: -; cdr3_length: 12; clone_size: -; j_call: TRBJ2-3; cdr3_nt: TGTGCCAGCAGCCTGGTGGGAGATACGCAGTATTTT; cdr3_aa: CASSLVGDTQYF
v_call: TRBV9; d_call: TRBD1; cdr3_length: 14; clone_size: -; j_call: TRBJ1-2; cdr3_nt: TGTGCCAGCAGCCAACGGGACAGGGCCTATGGCTACACCTTC; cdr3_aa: CASSQRDRAYGYTF
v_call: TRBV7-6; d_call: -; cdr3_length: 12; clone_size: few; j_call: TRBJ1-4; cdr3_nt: TGTGCCAGCAGCCATCAGGGGGAAAAACTGTTTTTT; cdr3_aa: CASSHQGEKLFF
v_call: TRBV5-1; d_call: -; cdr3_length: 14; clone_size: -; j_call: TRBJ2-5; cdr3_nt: TGCGCCAGCAGCTTGGGGGGGCCTGAGGAGACCCAGTACTTC; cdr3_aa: CASSLGGPEETQYF
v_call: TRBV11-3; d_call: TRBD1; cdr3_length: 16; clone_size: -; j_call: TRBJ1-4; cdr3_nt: TGTGCCAGCAGCCCCCGGACAGGGGGCGGTAATGAAAAACTGTTTTTT; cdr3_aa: CASSPRTGGGNEKLFF
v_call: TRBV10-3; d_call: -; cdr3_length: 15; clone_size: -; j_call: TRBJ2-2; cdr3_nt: TGTGCCATCAGTGGCCCAGCCGCGAACACCGGGGAGCTGTTTTTT; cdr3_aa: CAISGPAANTGELFF
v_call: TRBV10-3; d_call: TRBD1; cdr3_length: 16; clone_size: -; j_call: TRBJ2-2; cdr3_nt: TGTGCCATCAACCATGCCGGACAGGGCCTCACCGGGGAGCTGTTTTTT; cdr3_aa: CAINHAGQGLTGELFF
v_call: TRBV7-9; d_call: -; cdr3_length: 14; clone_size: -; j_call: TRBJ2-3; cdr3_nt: TGTGCCAGCAGCCGACAGCCTCCCACAGATACGCAGTATTTT; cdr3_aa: CASSRQPPTDTQYF
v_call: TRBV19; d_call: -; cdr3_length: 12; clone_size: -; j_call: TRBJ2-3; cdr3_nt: TGTGCCAGTAGTACCTACACAGATACGCAGTATTTT; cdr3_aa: CASSTYTDTQYF
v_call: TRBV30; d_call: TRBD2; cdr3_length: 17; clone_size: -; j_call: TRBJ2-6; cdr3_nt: TGTGCCTGCCCCCAGGGAGGGGCGCGCTCTGGGGCCAACGTCCTGACTTTC; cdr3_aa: CACPQGGARSGANVLTF
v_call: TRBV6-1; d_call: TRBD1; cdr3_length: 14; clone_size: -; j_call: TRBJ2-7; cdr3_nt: TGTGCCAGCAGTAACAGGGGCGCAGTCTACGAGCAGTACTTC; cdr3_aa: CASSNRGAVYEQYF
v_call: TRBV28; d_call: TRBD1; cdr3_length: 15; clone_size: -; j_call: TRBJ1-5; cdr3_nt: TGTGCCAGCAGTTTACTGCTGCAGGGGGGAGATCCCCAGCATTTT; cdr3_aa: CASSLLLQGGDPQHF
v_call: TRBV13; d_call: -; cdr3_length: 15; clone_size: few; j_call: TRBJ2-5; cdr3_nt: TGTGCCAGCAGCTCAGGCGGGGTCATAGAAGAGACCCAGTACTTC; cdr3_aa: CASSSGGVIEETQYF
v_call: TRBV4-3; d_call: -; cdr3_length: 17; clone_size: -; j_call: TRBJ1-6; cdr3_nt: TGCGCCAGCAGCCAAGGTCACGGACAGATTCAGGATTCACCCCTCCACTTT; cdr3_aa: CASSQGHGQIQDSPLHF
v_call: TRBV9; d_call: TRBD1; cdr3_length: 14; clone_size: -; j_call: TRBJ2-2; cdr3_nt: TGTGCCAGCAGCTGGGGACAGGGAACCGGGGAGCTGTTTTTT; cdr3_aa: CASSWGQGTGELFF
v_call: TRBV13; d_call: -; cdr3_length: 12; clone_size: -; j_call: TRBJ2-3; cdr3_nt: TGTGCCAGCAGTACCTTAGGGTACCAGCAGTATTTT; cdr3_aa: CASSTLGYQQYF
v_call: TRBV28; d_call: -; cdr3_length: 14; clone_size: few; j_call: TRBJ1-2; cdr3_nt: TGTGCCAGCAGTTCCTCGGACGGACACTATGGCTACACCTTC; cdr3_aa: CASSSSDGHYGYTF
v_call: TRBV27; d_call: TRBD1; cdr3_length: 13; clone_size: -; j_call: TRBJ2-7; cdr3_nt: TGTGCCAGCAGTCTTACAGGGGGCTACGAGCAGTACTTC; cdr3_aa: CASSLTGGYEQYF
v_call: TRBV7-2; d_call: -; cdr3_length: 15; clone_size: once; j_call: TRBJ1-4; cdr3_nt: TGTGCCAGCAGCTCCCCAGGGGCAACTAATGAAAAACTGTTTTTT; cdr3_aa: CASSSPGATNEKLFF
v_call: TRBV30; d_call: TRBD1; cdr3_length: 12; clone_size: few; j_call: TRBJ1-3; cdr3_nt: TGTGCCTGGAGTGGACAGGGGAGCACCATATATTTT; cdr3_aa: CAWSGQGSTIYF
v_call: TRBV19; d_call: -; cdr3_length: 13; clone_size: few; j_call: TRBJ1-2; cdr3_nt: TGTGCCAGTAGTTCCGGGATCATCGGTGGCTACACCTTC; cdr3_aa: CASSSGIIGGYTF
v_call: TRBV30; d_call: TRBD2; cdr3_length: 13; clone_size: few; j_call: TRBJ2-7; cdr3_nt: TGTGCCTGGAGTGTACTAGCGGGGGGCGAGCAGTACTTC; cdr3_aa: CAWSVLAGGEQYF
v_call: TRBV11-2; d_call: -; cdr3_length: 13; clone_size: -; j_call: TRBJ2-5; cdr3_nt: TGTGCCAGCCAAAATTCCCCCCAAGAGACCCAGTACTTC; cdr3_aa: CASQNSPQETQYF
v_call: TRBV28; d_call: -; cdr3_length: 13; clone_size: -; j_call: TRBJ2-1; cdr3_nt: TGTGCCAGCAGTGGGTCACACAACAATGAGCAGTTCTTC; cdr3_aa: CASSGSHNNEQFF
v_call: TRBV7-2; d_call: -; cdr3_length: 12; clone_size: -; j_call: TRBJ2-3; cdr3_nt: TGTGCCAGCAGCCTCCGACGGGATACGCAGTATTTT; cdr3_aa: CASSLRRDTQYF
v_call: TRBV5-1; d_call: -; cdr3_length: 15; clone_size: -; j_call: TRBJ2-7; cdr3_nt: TGCGCCAGCAGCTTGGCCAACGGGCTTTCTGGCGAGCAGTACTTC; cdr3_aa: CASSLANGLSGEQYF
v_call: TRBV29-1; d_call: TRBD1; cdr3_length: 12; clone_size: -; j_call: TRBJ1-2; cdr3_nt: TGCAGCGTTGCAGGGGGGGCGGAGGGCTACACCTTC; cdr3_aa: CSVAGGAEGYTF
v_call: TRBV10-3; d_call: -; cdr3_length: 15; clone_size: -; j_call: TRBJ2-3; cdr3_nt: TGTGCCATCAGTGGTTCGCGGGGTTACACAGATACGCAGTATTTT; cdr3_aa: CAISGSRGYTDTQYF
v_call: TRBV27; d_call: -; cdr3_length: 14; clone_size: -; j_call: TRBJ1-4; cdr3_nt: TGTGCCAGCAGCCCCGTGGCGCAGGGTGAAAAACTGTTTTTT; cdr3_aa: CASSPVAQGEKLFF
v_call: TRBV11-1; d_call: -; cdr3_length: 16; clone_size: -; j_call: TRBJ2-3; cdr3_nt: TGTGCCAGCAGCTTAGAAGGTGTAAGGGGCACAGATACGCAGTATTTT; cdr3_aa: CASSLEGVRGTDTQYF
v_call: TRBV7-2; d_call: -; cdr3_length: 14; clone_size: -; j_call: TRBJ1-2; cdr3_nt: TGTGCCAGCAGCTTAGATCCAGGTACCTATGGCTACACCTTC; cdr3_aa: CASSLDPGTYGYTF
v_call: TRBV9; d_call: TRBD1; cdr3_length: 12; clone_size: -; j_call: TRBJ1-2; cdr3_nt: TGTGCCAGCAGCTCCGACAGGGGTGGCTACACCTTC; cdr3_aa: CASSSDRGGYTF
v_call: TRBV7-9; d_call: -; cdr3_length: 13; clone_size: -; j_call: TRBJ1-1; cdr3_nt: TGTGCCAGCAGCTTAGTGGGGTCGGGGGAAGCTTTCTTT; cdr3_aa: CASSLVGSGEAFF
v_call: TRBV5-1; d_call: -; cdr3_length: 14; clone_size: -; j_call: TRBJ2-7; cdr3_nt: TGCGCCAGCAGCTGGCAGGGGATTACCTACGAGCAGTACTTC; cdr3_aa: CASSWQGITYEQYF
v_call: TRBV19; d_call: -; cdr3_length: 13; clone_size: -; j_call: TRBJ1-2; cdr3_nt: TGTGCCAGTAGTACATCGGGCAGGAGGGGCTACACCTTC; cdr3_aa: CASSTSGRRGYTF
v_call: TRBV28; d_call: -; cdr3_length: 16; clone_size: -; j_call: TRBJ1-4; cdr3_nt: TGTGCCAGCAGTTTAATAGTCGGAGAGGAGGTAGAAAAACTGTTTTTT; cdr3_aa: CASSLIVGEEVEKLFF
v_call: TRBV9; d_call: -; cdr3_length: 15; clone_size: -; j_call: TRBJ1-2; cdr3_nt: TGTGCCAACAGCGTAGCTCCAGGATCCTCCTATGGCTACACCTTC; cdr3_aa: CANSVAPGSSYGYTF
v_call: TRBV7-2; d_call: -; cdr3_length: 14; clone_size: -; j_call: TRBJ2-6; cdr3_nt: TGTGCCAGCAGGGGGGTCGGTGGGGCCAACGTCCTGACTTTC; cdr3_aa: CASRGVGGANVLTF
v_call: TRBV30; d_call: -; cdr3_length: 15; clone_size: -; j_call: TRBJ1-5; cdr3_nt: TGTGCCTGGAGTGCTGTGGGTCGGAACAATCAGCCCCAGCATTTT; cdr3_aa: CAWSAVGRNNQPQHF
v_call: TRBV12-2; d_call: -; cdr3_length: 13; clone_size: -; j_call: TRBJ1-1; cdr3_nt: TGTGCAAGTCGCTTAGTTGGGTTTTCAGTGGCTTTCTTT; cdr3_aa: CASRLVGFSVAFF
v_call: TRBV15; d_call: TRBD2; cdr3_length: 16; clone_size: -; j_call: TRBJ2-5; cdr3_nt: TGTGCCACCAGCAGACCTAGCGGGGGGGCCGAAGAGACCCAGTACTTC; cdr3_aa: CATSRPSGGAEETQYF
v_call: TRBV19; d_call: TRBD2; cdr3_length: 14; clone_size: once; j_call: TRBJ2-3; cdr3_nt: TGTGCCAGTATTGCGGGGGGGCCGGCAGATACGCAGTATTTT; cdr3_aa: CASIAGGPADTQYF
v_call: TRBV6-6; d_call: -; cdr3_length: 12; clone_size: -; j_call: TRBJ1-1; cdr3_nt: TGTGCCAGCACGGGATCGAACACTGAAGCTTTCTTT; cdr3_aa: CASTGSNTEAFF
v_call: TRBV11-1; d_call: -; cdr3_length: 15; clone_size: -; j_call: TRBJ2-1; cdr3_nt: TGTGCCAGCAGCCTGACCGGGAACTCCTACAATGAGCAGTTCTTC; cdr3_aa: CASSLTGNSYNEQFF
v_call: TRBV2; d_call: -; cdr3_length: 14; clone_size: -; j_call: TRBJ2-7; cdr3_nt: TGTGCCACCGCGCGCACGGACCCCCCCAGCGAGCAGTACTTC; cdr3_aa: CATARTDPPSEQYF